Each of the 20 T cell receptor beta chains below was sequenced from the same sample in a study of blood T cell repertoires in COVID-19. Assay: immunoSEQ multiplex PCR; the TCRdb copy retains only in-frame clones and omits some. The sample contains about 380,000 clones, about 90% of which appear only once. What was sequenced was PBMCs or T cells enriched from blood (not recorded which). The receptor set was obtained from a woman under 40 who had recovered from COVID-19.

This chain links TRBV11-3 with TRBJ2-5, with 8 bases lining up with TRBD1. V lost 4 bases and J lost 3; bases outside the gene matches: 1. This CDR3 region has 13 residues. Germline V lookup: CDR1 SGHNT, CDR2 YENEEA. CDR3 bases: TGTGCCAGCAGCTCACAGGGGGAAGAGACCCAGTACTTC. The encoded protein is CASSSQGEETQYF.

The chain links TRBV7-6 to TRBJ2-1, with a tentative D call TRBD2 (6 bases). The V gene lost 4 bases and the J gene lost 5 bases, with 21 bases spanning the gap. The CDR3 runs to 17 residues. Germline V gene sequence: CDR1 SGHVS, CDR2 FNYEAQ. The CDR3 loop reads CASSWPASEKEHNEQFF. As DNA, the CDR3 is TGTGCCAGCAGCTGGCCGGCTAGCGAAAAAGAACACAATGAGCAGTTCTTC.

This sequence joins TRBV18 and TRBJ1-2, with D uncertain. V gave up 5 bases and J gave up 2 bases, with 6 bases separating them. The CDR3 is 12 amino acids. Germline values: CDR1 KGHSH, CDR2 LQKENI. Here the CDR3 DNA reads TGTGCCAGCTCATACACGAACTATGGCTACACCTTC. Translating gives CASSYTNYGYTF. The full variable domain, in which reference TRBV18 and TRBJ1-2 provide the parts outside the CDR3, is NAGVMQNPRHLVRRRGQEARLRCSPMKGHSHVYWYRQLPEEGLKFMVYLQKENIIDESGMPKERFSAEFPKEGPSILRIQQVVRGDSAAYFCASSYTNYGYTFGSGTRLTVV.

The genes are TRBV15 and TRBJ2-1; 10 bases line up with TRBD2. The CDR3 runs to 15 residues. Germline V CDR1 and CDR2: LNHNV, YYDKDF (reference sequence). The J segment lost 6 bases and the V segment lost 6 bases, leaving 8 bases of the junction unmatched. CDR3 sequence: CATRIIAGGGNEQFF. DNA for the CDR3: TGTGCCACCAGGATAATAGCGGGAGGAGGCAATGAGCAGTTCTTC.

J is TRBJ2-1 and V is TRBV13; 10 nucleotides line up with TRBD1. Losses at the gene ends were 3 bases for V and 3 bases for J; bases not matched to a gene: 8. The CDR3 has 17 amino acids. From germline, CDR1 is PRHDT and CDR2 FYEKMQ (reference sequence). CDR3 nucleotide sequence: TGTGCCAGCAGCTTCGGACAGGGGGGAAACCTCTACAATGAGCAGTTCTTC. Translated: CASSFGQGGNLYNEQFF.

The V gene is TRBV6-5, the J gene TRBJ2-7; possibly TRBD2 for D (5 bases). The CDR3 loop spans 14 amino acids. Per the germline V gene, CDR1 is MNHEY and CDR2 is SVGAGI. Trimming took off 6 bases at V and 2 bases at J, with 14 bases between the two ends. The CDR3, as DNA: TGTGCCAGCAGGGGAGTCGACGGTCCCTACGAGCAGTACTTC. Translating gives CASRGVDGPYEQYF.

The V gene is TRBV2, the J gene TRBJ2-2; maybe TRBD2 (5 bases). Germline-derived CDR1 and CDR2 are SNHLY and FYNNEI. V was pared by 2 bases and J by 6 bases, with 7 bases between. This CDR3 has 13 amino acids. CDR3 sequence reads: CASSESGPGELFF. The CDR3 bases are TGTGCCAGCAGTGAAAGCGGACCCGGGGAGCTGTTTTTT.

The V and J genes are TRBV5-6 and TRBJ2-5; D perhaps matches TRBD1 (6 bases). Deletions cut 3 bases from V and 5 bases from J, with 8 bases between. Germline V gene sequence: CDR1 SGHDT, CDR2 YYEEEE. The CDR3 is 12 amino acids. The CDR3 DNA sequence: TGTGCCAGCAGCTCAGGGGTGGAGACCCAGTACTTC. Residues: CASSSGVETQYF.

This clone was detected only a few times. This chain links TRBV6-5 with TRBJ2-2, with D uncertain. V gave up 7 bases and J gave up 10 bases, with 13 bases separating them. The germline V gene encodes CDR1 MNHEY and CDR2 SVGAGI. The CDR3 length is 12 residues. CDR3 DNA: TGTGCCAGCATTACCACGGGTGTGGAGCTGTTTTTT. Translation gives CASITTGVELFF.

The rearrangement joins TRBV11-2 to TRBJ2-1, with a weak D call TRBD1 (5 bases). The CDR3 length is 14 residues. Looked up from germline, CDR1 is SGHAT and CDR2 is FQNNGV. Trimming left V 5 bases short and J 1 base short, with 9 bases between. The CDR3 loop reads CASSRPGSYNEQFF. The CDR3 region has the DNA TGTGCCAGCAGCCGCCCAGGGTCCTACAATGAGCAGTTCTTC.

The chain joins TRBV12-3 or TRBV12-4 to TRBJ1-2, with D possibly matching TRBD1 (5 bases). Deletions cut 3 bases from V and 8 bases from J, with 13 bases between. There are 13 residues in the CDR3. CDR3 in DNA: TGTGCCAGCAGTTTTCCGGGGGAGGGAGGCTACACCTTC. This translates into CASSFPGEGGYTF.

This clone was seen only once. The V gene is TRBV30, the J gene TRBJ1-1, with no clear D. CDR3 size: 12 residues. Between the trimmed V and J ends, which lost 6 bases and 1 base, there was a span of 9 bases. The germline gives CDR1 GTSNPN, CDR2 SVGIG (reference sequence). The CDR3 DNA is TGTGCCTGCCGGGAGGGGAACACTGAAGCTTTCTTT. Translation: CACREGNTEAFF.

In its sample, this clone was seen once. This sequence joins TRBV29-1 and TRBJ1-2; no clear D. Germline V lookup: CDR1 SQVTM, CDR2 ANQGSEA. This CDR3 is built from 14 residues. The V end lost 0 bases, the J end lost 3 bases, and 11 bases lay between the germline ends. The CDR3 DNA sequence: TGCAGCGTTGAAGATGATCGGGGATACTATGGCTACACCTTC. Translated, it gives CSVEDDRGYYGYTF.

This clone appeared a single time. The genes are TRBV6-5 and TRBJ1-1, with TRBD1 matching over 11 bases. Germline CDR1 MNHEY, CDR2 SVGAGI. The ends lost 7 bases at V and 5 bases at J; junction bases unmatched: 6. The CDR3 is 14 amino acids. The CDR3 sequence is CASTVDRGQTEAFF. CDR3 sequence (DNA): TGTGCCAGCACCGTGGACAGGGGGCAAACTGAAGCTTTCTTT.

V is TRBV7-2 and J is TRBJ2-1, with 8 bases matching TRBD2. V trimming: 1 base; J trimming: 8 bases; junction bases outside the gene matches: 7. This CDR3 is 15 amino acids long. Germline V gene data show CDR1 as SGHTA and CDR2 as FQGNSA. CDR3 protein: CASSLVFSGVDEQFF. The DNA for the CDR3 is TGTGCCAGCAGCTTAGTTTTTAGCGGGGTCGATGAGCAGTTCTTC.

This clone occurred once. The chain employs TRBV18 and TRBJ2-5; 12 nucleotides match TRBD2. The CDR3 has 16 residues. Per germline, CDR1 KGHSH and CDR2 LQKENI. The junction had 6 bases not matched to a gene; V was cut back by 4 bases and J by 3 bases. CDR3 nucleotides: TGTGCCAGCTCACAAACGACTAGCGGGGGAAAAGAGACCCAGTACTTC. It specifies CASSQTTSGGKETQYF.

The chain uses TRBV18 and TRBJ1-5; TRBD1 matches at 9 bases. Trimming took 5 bases from V and 4 from J; bases not matched to a gene: 6. Germline loops: CDR1 KGHSH, CDR2 LQKENI. This CDR3 spans 15 amino acids. The CDR3 region is CASSLGQGSNQPQHF. As DNA, the CDR3 is TGTGCCAGCTCATTGGGACAGGGCTCGAATCAGCCCCAGCATTTT.

To note about this clone: A read error may account for a junction end that differs from germline. The gene calls are TRBV7-7 and TRBJ2-2; D unresolved. This CDR3 comprises 15 residues. Germline V gene data show CDR1 as SSHAT and CDR2 as FNYEAQ (reference sequence). CDR3 protein: CASSPRSLNTGELFF. In DNA form, the CDR3 reads TGTGCTAGCAGCCCCCGGTCGCTAAACACCGGGGAGCTGTTTTTT.

In its sample, this clone was seen once. The V and J genes are TRBV12-5 and TRBJ2-3, with 10 nucleotides matching TRBD2. Germline V gives CDR1 LGHNT, CDR2 FRNRAP. The V gene end was trimmed by 5 bases and the J gene end by 4 bases; junction bases not matched to a gene: 6. The CDR3 contains 15 residues. CDR3: CASGAGTSVSDTQYF. Here the CDR3 DNA reads TGTGCTAGTGGTGCCGGGACTAGCGTGTCAGATACGCAGTATTTT.

J is TRBJ1-5 and V is TRBV7-9; maybe TRBD1 (5 bases). This CDR3 has 14 residues. Trimming removed 5 bases at V and 2 bases at J, with 10 bases between. Germline CDR1 SEHNR, CDR2 FQNEAQ (reference sequence). The CDR3, as DNA: TGTGCCAGCAGCCAGGGCGAGGGCAATCAGCCCCAGCATTTT. It translates to CASSQGEGNQPQHF.